These 17 T cell receptor beta chains were sequenced from one sample in a study of cytomegalovirus exposure and HLA in healthy donors (dated by TCRdb to 2015 to 2018). Library preparation used the immunoSEQ multiplex PCR assay. A mixture of 60 forward primers for TCR Vbeta segments and 13 reverse primers for TCR Jbeta segments was used in the multiplex PCR. In TCRdb, the immuneACCESS table is reduced to in-frame sequences with V and J assigned. These tables do not hold every clone; where another copy was compared, an unresolved V gene accounts for under half, and the others remain unexplained. The sample profile shows roughly 140,000 clones; about four fifths of them were found once. Jointly, the top ten make up 4.5% of the sample. The specimen was PBMCs. The receptor set was obtained from a man between 35 and 55 years old in good health and CMV-seronegative.

V usage is TRBV7-2 and J usage is TRBJ1-1; 8 positions agree with TRBD1. The CDR3 is 13 amino acids. Germline V gives CDR1 SGHTA, CDR2 FQGNSA. With 4 bases clipped from V and 10 bases from J, the junction kept 8 bases outside the gene matches. The CDR3: CASSSNSQGVAFF. CDR3 coding DNA: TGTGCCAGCAGCTCGAACTCACAGGGGGTAGCTTTCTTT.

This chain connects TRBV5-1 to TRBJ1-1; possible D gene TRBD1, 5 bases. This CDR3 spans 16 amino acids. V lost 4 bases, J lost 0 bases, and 16 bases lay in between. The germline V gene has CDR1 SGHRS and CDR2 YFSETQ. CDR3 protein: CASSVTAGNMNTEAFF. In DNA form, the CDR3 reads TGCGCCAGCAGCGTGACGGCAGGGAATATGAACACTGAAGCTTTCTTT.

The chain has TRBV6-7 and TRBJ2-2, with 9 bases that match TRBD1. TRBV6-7 is recorded as an ORF, its role being uncertain. The V and J ends lost 1 base and 8 bases, in that order; junction bases with no gene match: 5. CDR3 size: 15 residues. The CDR3 DNA sequence: TGTGCCAGCAGTTACTGGCCGGGACAGGGAGGGGAGCTGTTTTTT. Its translation: CASSYWPGQGGELFF.

J is TRBJ2-5 and V is TRBV6-5, with TRBD2 matching over 7 bases. Germline V CDR1 and CDR2: MNHEY, SVGAGI. Germline trimming cut 6 bases from V and 5 bases from J; bases unmatched to any gene: 12. The CDR3 covers 15 residues. CDR3 sequence: CASSSGRGFGETQYF. The CDR3 DNA reads as TGTGCCAGCAGCTCCGGGCGGGGGTTCGGGGAGACCCAGTACTTC.

The chain employs TRBV29-1 and TRBJ1-2, with D possibly TRBD1 on 5 matching bases. The CDR3 sequence is 11 residues long. Trimming removed 3 bases at V and 6 bases at J, with 8 bases between. Germline V gene data show CDR1 as SQVTM and CDR2 as ANQGSEA. The CDR3 DNA follows: TGCAGCGTTGACCGGGGGAATGGCTACACCTTC. Protein: CSVDRGNGYTF.

V is TRBV11-2 and J is TRBJ2-7; tentative D call: TRBD1 (5 bases). This CDR3 is built from 15 residues. V was clipped by 0 bases and J by 2 bases, with 11 bases between them. Germline loops: CDR1 SGHAT, CDR2 FQNNGV. This chain's CDR3 is CASSLEQAAAYEQYF. DNA of the CDR3: TGTGCCAGCAGCTTAGAACAGGCGGCCGCCTACGAGCAGTACTTC. Full variable domain (outside the CDR3, taken from reference TRBV11-2 and TRBJ2-7): EAGVAQSPRYKIIEKRQSVAFWCNPISGHATLYWYQQILGQGPKLLIQFQNNGVVDDSQLPKDRFSAERLKGVDSTLKIQPAKLEDSAVYLCASSLEQAAAYEQYFGPGTRLTVT.

The V and J genes are TRBV7-2 and TRBJ1-1, with D unresolved. The V and J ends lost 5 bases and 0 bases respectively, with 7 bases between them. Germline CDR1 SGHTA, CDR2 FQGNSA. CDR3 length equals 13 residues. CDR3 in amino acids: CASSVNLNTEAFF. In DNA form, the CDR3 reads TGTGCCAGCAGCGTAAACTTGAACACTGAAGCTTTCTTT. Variable domain in full (rest from reference TRBV7-2 and TRBJ1-1): GAGVSQSPSNKVTEKGKDVELRCDPISGHTALYWYRQSLGQGLEFLIYFQGNSAPDKSGLPSDRFSAERTGGSVSTLTIQRTQQEDSAVYLCASSVNLNTEAFFGQGTRLTVV.

V gene TRBV4-3 combines with J gene TRBJ2-3; 9 nucleotides align to TRBD2. V trimming: 3 bases; J trimming: 3 bases; junction bases outside the gene matches: 7. CDR3 length: 16 residues. Germline assignment: CDR1 LGHNA and CDR2 YSLEER. Written as DNA, the CDR3 is TGCGCCAGCAGCCAGATAGCGGGGGAGGGGACAGATACGCAGTATTTT. Translation: CASSQIAGEGTDTQYF.

The chain employs TRBV6-5 and TRBJ1-2, with 7 bases lining up with TRBD1. Unmatched junction bases numbered 5, after V lost 6 bases and J lost 4 bases. The germline CDR1 and CDR2 sequences are MNHEY and SVGAGI. This CDR3 region has 13 residues. The CDR3 nucleotides are TGTGCCAGCAGGCCGGGACAGACCTATGGCTACACCTTC. This gives the protein CASRPGQTYGYTF.

The chain recombines TRBV6-4 with TRBJ2-3; D gene uncertain. The CDR3 is made up of 14 amino acids. V lost 0 bases and J lost 3, with 7 bases in between. The V gene's germline CDR1 is MRHNA and CDR2 SNTAGT. The CDR3 DNA follows: TGTGCCAGCAGTGACTCGCTAGAAACAGATACGCAGTATTTT. Amino acids: CASSDSLETDTQYF.

The rearrangement links TRBV10-2 to TRBJ2-5; TRBD1 matches 7 bases. Per germline, CDR1 WSHSY and CDR2 SAAADI. The junction had 3 bases not matched to a gene; V was cut back by 3 bases and J by 2 bases. This CDR3 has 14 residues. As DNA, the CDR3 is TGCGCCAGCAGTGAAATCAGGGGGCAAGAGACCCAGTACTTC. As protein: CASSEIRGQETQYF.

This clone occurred once. The chain has TRBV7-2 and TRBJ2-5; D might be TRBD1 (5 bases). The J call could be wrong; TRBJ2-7 is a better fit for the DNA end. The CDR3 totals 13 residues. Germline V lookup: CDR1 SGHTA, CDR2 FQGNSA. The CDR3 protein is CASSRNPGYEQYF. The CDR3 region has the DNA TGTGCCAGCAGCCGGAATCCAGGGTACGAGCAGTACTTC.

This clone was picked up one time. V gene TRBV13 combines with J gene TRBJ2-7; TRBD1 aligns across 9 bases. J gave up 7 bases and V 5 bases, and 9 bases lay outside the gene matches. The CDR3 extends over 14 amino acids. Looked up from germline, CDR1 is PRHDT and CDR2 is FYEKMQ (reference sequence). The CDR3 region is CASSARRGTGEQYF. The CDR3 DNA is TGTGCCAGCAGCGCGCGGCGGGGGACAGGGGAGCAGTACTTC.

The DNA for the CDR3 is TGTGCCAGCGGCACCTCTAGCACAGATACGCAGTATTTT. This gives the protein CASGTSSTDTQYF. The V call is TRBV6-6, the J call TRBJ2-3, with D hard to call. V shed 8 bases and J shed 0 bases, with 9 bases lying between them. The germline gives CDR1 MNHNY, CDR2 SVGAGI (reference sequence). The CDR3 contains 13 residues.

CDR3: CASSRDIGSGNTIYF. CDR3 sequence (DNA): TGCGCCAGCAGCCGGGACATAGGCTCTGGAAACACCATATATTTT. V usage is TRBV5-1 and J usage is TRBJ1-3, with D maybe TRBD1 (6 bases). The V end lost 4 bases, the J end lost 0 bases, and 11 bases lay between the germline ends. Looked up from germline, CDR1 is SGHRS and CDR2 is YFSETQ. CDR3 length: 15 amino acids.

The sample holds one count of this clone. An end of the junction differs from the germline gene, which may be a read error. The chain carries TRBV7-7 and TRBJ2-5; 8 positions agree with TRBD1. Germline CDR1 SSHAT, CDR2 FNYEAQ (reference sequence). The CDR3 spans 13 residues. For the CDR3, the DNA is TGTGCTAGCAGTAGGACAGGGTGGGAGACCCAGTACTTC. Residues: CASSRTGWETQYF.

The V and J genes are TRBV27 and TRBJ2-7, with no clear D. The CDR3 totals 13 residues. V was clipped by 6 bases and J by 2 bases, with 11 bases between them. CDR1 MNHEY and CDR2 SMNVEV come from the germline V gene (reference sequence). Written as DNA, the CDR3 is TGTGCCAGCAGGCGCACTACTACCTACGAGCAGTACTTC. Its translation is CASRRTTTYEQYF.